Listed here is a single T cell receptor (beta chain). The source of the sample is a study of blood T cell repertoires in COVID-19. About the research overall: From the United States, Italy and Spain came samples of acute and convalescent COVID-19. T cells, B-cell-depleted T cells, or PBMCs provided the cDNA or gDNA that served as material.

The V end was cut by 2 bases, the J end by 1 base, with 12 bases between. The CDR3 contains 16 residues. CDR1 and CDR2 (germline): SEHNR, FQNEAQ (reference sequence). In the original analysis: For nucleated cells, counts were estimated from reference gene primer amplification. The protocol was immunoSEQ multiplex PCR, while the TCRdb copy is restricted to in-frame clones and leaves out a portion. Clone size and V and J calls were adopted from that table, with D and trimming inferred from the DNA. Among approximately 140,000 clones listed, 80% to 90% were seen once. V usage is TRBV7-9 and J usage is TRBJ1-3; D is possibly TRBD1 (5 bases). This clonotype originated in a man between 50 and 59 years old with active or convalescent COVID-19. Material for sequencing was peripheral blood. The CDR3 region has the DNA TGTGCCAGCAGCTTATTGGGGGAGGTTTCTGGAAACACCATATATTTT. This sequence encodes CASSLLGEVSGNTIYF.